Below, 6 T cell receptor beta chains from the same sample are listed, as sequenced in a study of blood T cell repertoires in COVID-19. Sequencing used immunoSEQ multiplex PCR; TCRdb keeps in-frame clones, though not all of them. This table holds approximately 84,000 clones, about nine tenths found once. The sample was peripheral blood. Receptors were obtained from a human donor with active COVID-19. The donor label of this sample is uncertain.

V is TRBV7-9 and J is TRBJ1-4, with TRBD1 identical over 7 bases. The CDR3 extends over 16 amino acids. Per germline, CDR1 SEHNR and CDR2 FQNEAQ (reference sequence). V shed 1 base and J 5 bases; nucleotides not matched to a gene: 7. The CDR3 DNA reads TGTGCCAGCAGCTTAGAGGGGCAGGGGGTGAATGAAAAACTGTTTTTT. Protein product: CASSLEGQGVNEKLFF.

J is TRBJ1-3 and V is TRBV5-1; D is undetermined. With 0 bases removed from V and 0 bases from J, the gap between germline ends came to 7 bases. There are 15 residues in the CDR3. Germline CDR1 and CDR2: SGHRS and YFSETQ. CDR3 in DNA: TGCGCCAGCAGCTTGGCAGGTAGCTCTGGAAACACCATATATTTT. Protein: CASSLAGSSGNTIYF.

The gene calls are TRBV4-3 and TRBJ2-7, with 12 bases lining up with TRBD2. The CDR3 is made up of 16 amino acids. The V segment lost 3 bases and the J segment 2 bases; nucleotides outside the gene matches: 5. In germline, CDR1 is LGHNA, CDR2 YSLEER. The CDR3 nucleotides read TGCGCCAGCAGCCAGGATACTAGCGGGGGGCCCTACGAGCAGTACTTC. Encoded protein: CASSQDTSGGPYEQYF.

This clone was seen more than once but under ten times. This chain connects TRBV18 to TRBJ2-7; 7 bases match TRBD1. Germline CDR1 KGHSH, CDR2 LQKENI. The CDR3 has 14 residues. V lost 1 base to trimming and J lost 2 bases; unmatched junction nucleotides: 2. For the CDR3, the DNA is TGTGCCAGCTCACCACAGGGACAGCCCTACGAGCAGTACTTC. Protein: CASSPQGQPYEQYF. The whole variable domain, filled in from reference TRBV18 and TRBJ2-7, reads NAGVMQNPRHLVRRRGQEARLRCSPMKGHSHVYWYRQLPEEGLKFMVYLQKENIIDESGMPKERFSAEFPKEGPSILRIQQVVRGDSAAYFCASSPQGQPYEQYFGPGTRLTVT.

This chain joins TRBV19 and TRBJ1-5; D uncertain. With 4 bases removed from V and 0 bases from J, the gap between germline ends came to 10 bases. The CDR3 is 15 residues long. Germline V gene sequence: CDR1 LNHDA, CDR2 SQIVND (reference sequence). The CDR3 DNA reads TGTGCCAGTAGTAAGGAGGTAATTAGCAATCAGCCCCAGCATTTT. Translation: CASSKEVISNQPQHF.

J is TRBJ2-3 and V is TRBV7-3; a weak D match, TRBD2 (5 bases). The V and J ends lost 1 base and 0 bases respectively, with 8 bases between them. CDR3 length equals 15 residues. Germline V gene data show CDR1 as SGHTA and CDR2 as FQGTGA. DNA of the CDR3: TGTGCCAGCAGCTTAATGGAGGTTAGCACAGATACGCAGTATTTT. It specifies CASSLMEVSTDTQYF.